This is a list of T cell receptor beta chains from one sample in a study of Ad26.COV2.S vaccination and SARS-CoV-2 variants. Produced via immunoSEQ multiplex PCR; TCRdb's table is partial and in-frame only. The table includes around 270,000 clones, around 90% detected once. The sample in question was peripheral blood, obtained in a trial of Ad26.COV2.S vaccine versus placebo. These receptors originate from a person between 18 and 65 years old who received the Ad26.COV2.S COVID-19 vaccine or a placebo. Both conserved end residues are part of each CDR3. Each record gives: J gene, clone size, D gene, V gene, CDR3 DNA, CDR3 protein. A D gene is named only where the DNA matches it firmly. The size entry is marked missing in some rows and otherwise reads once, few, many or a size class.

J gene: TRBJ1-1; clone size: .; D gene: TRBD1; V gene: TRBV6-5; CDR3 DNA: TGTGCCAGCAGTCAGGGACAGGGGTGGGCCACTGAAGCTTTCTTT; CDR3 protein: CASSQGQGWATEAFF
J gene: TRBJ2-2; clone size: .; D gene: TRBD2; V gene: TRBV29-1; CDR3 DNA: TGCAGCGTTGAGAGCGGGAGGGCAGCCACCGGGGAGCTGTTTTTT; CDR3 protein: CSVESGRAATGELFF
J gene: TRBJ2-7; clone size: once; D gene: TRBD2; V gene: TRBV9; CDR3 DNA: TGTGCCACCCGCCGGACTAGTAGGAGGGCCGAGCAGTACTTC; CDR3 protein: CATRRTSRRAEQYF
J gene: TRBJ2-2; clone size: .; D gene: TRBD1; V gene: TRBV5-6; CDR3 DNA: TGTGCCAGCAGCCAGGACAGGGCAATGAACACCGGGGAGCTGTTTTTT; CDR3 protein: CASSQDRAMNTGELFF
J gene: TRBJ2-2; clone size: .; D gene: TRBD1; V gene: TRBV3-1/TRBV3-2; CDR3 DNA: TGTGCCAGCAGCCCTCCTCTCCCGGGACAGTACACCGGGGAGCTGTTTTTT; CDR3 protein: CASSPPLPGQYTGELFF
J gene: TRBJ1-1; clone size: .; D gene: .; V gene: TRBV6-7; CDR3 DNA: TGTGCCAGCAGTTACTGGAGACAGGTGGTGAGTGTTGGAACTGAAGCTTTCTTT; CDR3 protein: CASSYWRQVVSVGTEAFF
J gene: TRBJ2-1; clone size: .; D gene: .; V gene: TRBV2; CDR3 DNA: TGTGCCAGCAGAGAGGACAATGAGCAGTTCTTC; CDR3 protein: CASREDNEQFF
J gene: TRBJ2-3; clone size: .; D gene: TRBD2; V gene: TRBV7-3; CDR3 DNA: TGTGCCAGCAGCTTAAGGGGGACTAGCGGGGGTTCCCGGGATACGCAGTATTTT; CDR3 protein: CASSLRGTSGGSRDTQYF
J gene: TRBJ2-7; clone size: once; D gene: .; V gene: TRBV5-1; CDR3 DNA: TGCGCCAGCAGCTTGAGGACTGGGGGTCGGTTCGAGCAGTACTTC; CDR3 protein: CASSLRTGGRFEQYF
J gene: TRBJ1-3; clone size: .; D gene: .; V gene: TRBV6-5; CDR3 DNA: TGTGCCAGCAGTTACTCCCAAAGGGCTGGAAACACCATATATTTT; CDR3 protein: CASSYSQRAGNTIYF
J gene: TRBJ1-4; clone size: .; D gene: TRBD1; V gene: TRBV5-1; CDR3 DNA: TGCGCCAGCAGCCCGACAGGGGGGGATGAAAAACTGTTTTTT; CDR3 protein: CASSPTGGDEKLFF
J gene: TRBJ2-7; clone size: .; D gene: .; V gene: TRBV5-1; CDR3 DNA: TGCGCCAGCAGCTCCCTCCGGGACTCGACTACCGAGCAGTACTTC; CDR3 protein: CASSSLRDSTTEQYF
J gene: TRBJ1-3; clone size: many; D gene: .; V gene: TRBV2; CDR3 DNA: TGTGCCGCCTCACGGCAGGGGCCTTCCTCCTCTGGAAACACCATATATTTT; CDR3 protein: CAASRQGPSSSGNTIYF
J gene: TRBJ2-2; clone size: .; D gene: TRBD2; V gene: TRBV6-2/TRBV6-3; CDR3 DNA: TGTGCCAGCAGTTACCTTCCCACGACTAGCGGGAAGAACACCGGGGAGCTGTTTTTT; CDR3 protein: CASSYLPTTSGKNTGELFF
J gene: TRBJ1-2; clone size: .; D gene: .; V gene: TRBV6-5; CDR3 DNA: TGTGCCAGCAGTCCTGACAGGCTGCTCGGCTACACCTTC; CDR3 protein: CASSPDRLLGYTF
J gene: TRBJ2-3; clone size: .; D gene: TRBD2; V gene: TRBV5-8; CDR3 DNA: TGTGCCAGCAGCTTGTGGGGGGGGAGCACAGATACGCAGTATTTT; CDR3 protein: CASSLWGGSTDTQYF
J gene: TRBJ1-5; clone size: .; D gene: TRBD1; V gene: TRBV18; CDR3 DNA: TGTGCCAGCTCACCAAACAATGATGGGGACAGGGATATAGGCAATCAGCCCCAGCATTTT; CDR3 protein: CASSPNNDGDRDIGNQPQHF
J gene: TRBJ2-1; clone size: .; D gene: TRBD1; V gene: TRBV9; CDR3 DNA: TGTGCCAGCAGCGTCCAGGGGGCCCCATTTTACAATGAGCAGTTCTTC; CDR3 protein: CASSVQGAPFYNEQFF
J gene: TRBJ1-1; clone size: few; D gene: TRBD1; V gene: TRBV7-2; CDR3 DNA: TGTGCCAGCAGCTGGACAGGGCTCACTGAAGCTTTCTTT; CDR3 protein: CASSWTGLTEAFF
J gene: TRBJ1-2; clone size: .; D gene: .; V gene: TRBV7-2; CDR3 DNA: TGTGCCAGCAGCTTCCAGGGGCGATATGGCTACACCTTC; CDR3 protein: CASSFQGRYGYTF
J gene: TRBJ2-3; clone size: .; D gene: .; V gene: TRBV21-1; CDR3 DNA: TGTGCCACCGGTCCGAGAGTTGGACTACTCACAGATACGCAGTATTTT; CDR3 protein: CATGPRVGLLTDTQYF
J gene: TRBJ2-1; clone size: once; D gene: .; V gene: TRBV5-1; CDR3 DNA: TGCGCCAGCAGCTTGGAGGGGTCGAGGTACAATGAGCAGTTCTTC; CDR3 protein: CASSLEGSRYNEQFF